Below, 2 T cell receptor beta chains from the same sample are listed, as sequenced in a study of T cell responses to AZD1222 COVID-19 vaccine. Profiled with immunoSEQ multiplex PCR; TCRdb holds only in-frame clones, not every one. Of fewer than 110,000 clones in the sample, over 80% are singletons; the top ten hold 8% to 10%. This specimen was peripheral blood, taken 28 days after the second AZD1222 dose. The receptors originated from an adult who received the AZD1222 COVID-19 vaccine.

This clone appeared once. The chain recombines TRBV10-3 with TRBJ1-1, with TRBD1 identical over 9 bases. The ends lost 6 bases at V and 2 bases at J; junction bases unmatched: 7. Germline-derived CDR1 and CDR2 are ENHRY and SYGVKD. The CDR3 runs to 15 residues. CDR3 coding DNA: TGTGCCATCAGCGCGGACAGGGGCACTAACACTGAAGCTTTCTTT. It is translated as CAISADRGTNTEAFF.

This chain joins TRBV9 and TRBJ2-3; perhaps D is TRBD1 or TRBD2 (5 bases each). Germline V gene sequence: CDR1 SGDLS, CDR2 YYNGEE. The CDR3 covers 14 residues. Trimming left V 3 bases short and J 5 bases short, with 13 bases between. The CDR3 reads CASSAGTSKDTQYF. The CDR3 bases are TGTGCCAGCAGCGCCGGGACCTCAAAAGATACGCAGTATTTT.